The sequence of this T cell receptor (beta chain) was determined in a study of T cells after somatic rescue of genetic block (dated by TCRdb to the early 2020s). In the study overall: What the study looked at was long-term robustness, specifically in a T-cell system that came about through somatic rescue of a genetic block in T-cell development.

Note on this clone: Its antigen target is currently unknown. No quality values exist for individual bases; no much larger clone is one base distant.

V drops 4 bases and J drops 3 bases, leaving 15 bases in between. There are 14 amino acids in the CDR3, from cysteine to phenylalanine inclusive. Here the CDR3 DNA is all that survives: 42 bases in frame from base 1. According to the germline V gene (reference sequence), CDR1 reads GTSNPN and CDR2 reads SVGIG. Library preparation used the immunoSEQ multiplex PCR assay. The table comes from immuneACCESS by way of TCRdb, which keeps in-frame sequences with V and J called. Part of the clones is missing from these tables; in studies checked, under half for an unresolved V gene and the rest for unknown reasons. The sample table lists about 12,000 clones, around 74% of them with a count of one. About 20% of the sample is taken by the ten largest.

Material for sequencing was peripheral blood mononuclear cells (PBMCs). The clonotype comes from a boy younger than 18. The chain employs TRBV30 and TRBJ1-1; a weak D assignment points to TRBD1 (5 bases agree). The nucleotides read TGTGCCTGGAATCTTAGGGTGGGGGACACTGAAGCTTTCTTT. The resulting protein is CAWNLRVGDTEAFF.